This T cell receptor (beta chain) was retrieved from a study of OX40 agonist ivuxolimab in advanced cancers. As for the study more broadly: The costimulatory receptor OX40 (CD134) was targeted by ivuxolimab, a fully human IgG2 agonistic monoclonal antibody. Intravenous ivuxolimab was administered to patients every 2 weeks at six dose levels: 0.01, 0.1, 0.3, 1.5, 3 and 10 mg/kg. Of the approximately 54 dose-escalation patients, hepatocellular carcinoma was present in some 19, melanoma in roughly 15, renal cell carcinoma in 9 and head and neck cancer in 9. The dose-escalation cohort was about 86% male with a mean age of about 54 years, ranging from roughly 20 to 80. Patients were allowed to have had prior anti-PD-1, anti-PD-L1 or anti-CTLA-4 therapy, and approximately 40% of the dose-escalation patients had previously received checkpoint inhibitors. Partial responses occurred in three dose-escalation patients, of whom one had hepatocellular carcinoma and two had cutaneous melanoma. The point of sequencing TCRbeta in the periphery was to test whether ivuxolimab changed TCR sequence diversity and drove clonal T-cell expansion. The monotherapy dose-escalation portion (N of about 50 patients) of the phase I ivuxolimab trial is reported in the paper.

Comments on this clone: What this receptor recognizes is not known. No base quality values were provided; no much bigger clone lies one nucleotide off.

For sequencing of the TCRbeta CDR3 region, genomic DNA was extracted from the sorted cells. The immunoSEQ Assay was used to sequence the TCRbeta CDR3 regions. The source is immuneACCESS, and TCRdb retained only in-frame sequences with V and J called. Part of the clones is not carried over; for the studies checked, unresolved V genes explain less than half of this, and the remainder is unexplained. The sample data list about 70,000 clones, and approximately 85% of these were observed just once. 6.5% to 7.5% of the sample goes to the ten largest clones. From cysteine to phenylalanine, the CDR3 is 16 amino acids long. Kept here is only the CDR3 DNA, which spans 48 bases and is read in frame from base 1. The germline V gene yields KGHSH for CDR1 and LQKENI for CDR2. The V end gives up 6 bases and the J end 4 bases, leaving 12 bases in the junction not matched to a gene. General study outcomes and caveats: Partial responders in the 0.1-3.0 mg/kg groups had among the lowest normalized peripheral clonal expansion, especially among CD8+ T cells. Clonal expansion of both CD4+ and CD8+ blood T cells was observed from baseline to week 6 at doses 0.1 to 3.0 mg/kg. After ivuxolimab, CD8+ T cells had more expanded clones than CD4+ T cells on average. Antigen specificity was not determined for the clonally expanded peripheral T cells. Low levels of normalized T-cell clonal expansion were also seen in some nonresponding patients.

The trial excluded patients who had a history of autoimmune disease or who were on systemic immunosuppression. Peripheral blood for TCR sequencing was drawn from every dose cohort at baseline, at cycle 4 day 1 and at cycle 7 day 1. Samples came from an open-label, multicenter, first-in-human phase I dose-escalation trial of ivuxolimab. The trial enrolled adults with locally advanced or metastatic head and neck squamous cell, hepatocellular, melanoma or renal cell carcinoma. Before TCR sequencing, CD4+ and CD8+ T cells were separately sorted from peripheral blood. The input for sequencing was CD4+ or CD8+ T cells sorted from blood, taken in a trial of the OX40 agonist ivuxolimab. The chain is encoded by TRBV18 joined to TRBJ1-1, and 9 bases in between align with TRBD1. This sequence originates from an adult with an advanced solid tumor such as melanoma, head and neck, liver or kidney cancer. The CDR3 protein sequence reads: CASSSQGAIRGTEAFF. The bases are TGTGCCAGCTCGTCACAGGGGGCGATTAGAGGCACTGAAGCTTTCTTT.